These 24 T cell receptor beta chains originate from one sample sequenced in a study of a mutant IDH1 vaccine in newly diagnosed glioma listed by TCRdb under 2021. Preparation of the library involved the immunoSEQ multiplex PCR assay. TCRdb's version of the immuneACCESS table is confined to in-frame rearrangements and falls short of the full clone set. An unresolved V gene accounts for under half of the shortfall where checked; the remainder is of unknown origin. This sample comprises about 27,000 clones, approximately 80% of them detected only once. The ten largest clones represent roughly a tenth of the sample. The time point label, read with the paper, signifies: week 5, during vaccination. Each vaccine dose was 300 ug of a 20-mer mutant IDH1 peptide in Montanide, given subcutaneously with topical imiquimod. The antigens these receptors bind are not known. Sequencing was performed on PBMCs, taken from a glioma patient whose treatment included an IDH1 peptide vaccine. All receptors derive from a man aged 40-55 years with glioma.

This clone was counted once. The chain combines TRBV7-6 with TRBJ2-5; perhaps TRBD2 as D (5 bases). The tail of the sequence fits TRBJ2-7 better, so the J call may be wrong. The CDR3 is made up of 16 amino acids. Germline loops: CDR1 SGHVS, CDR2 FNYEAQ. Here the CDR3 DNA reads TGTGCCAGCAGCTTAGCCCCTTCTGTGAGGGAATACGAGCAGTACTTC. Translation: CASSLAPSVREYEQYF.

The chain links TRBV2 to TRBJ2-1; 11 bases are shared with TRBD2. Losses at the gene ends were 6 bases for V and 4 bases for J; bases not matched to a gene: 5. Looked up from germline, CDR1 is SNHLY and CDR2 is FYNNEI. The CDR3 is made up of 15 amino acids. CDR3 DNA sequence: TGTGCCAGCAGGGTAGCGGGAGGGCGTTACAATGAGCAGTTCTTC. It yields the protein CASRVAGGRYNEQFF.

This chain joins TRBV29-1 and TRBJ2-3; D unresolved. Germline values: CDR1 SQVTM, CDR2 ANQGSEA. Trimming left V 7 bases short and J 5 bases short, with 16 bases between. The CDR3 is 13 residues long. The CDR3 region is CSETTNSVDTQYF. As DNA, the CDR3 is TGCAGCGAGACGACCAATTCGGTAGATACGCAGTATTTT.

The chain employs TRBV7-2 and TRBJ1-3; unclear D gene. CDR1 and CDR2 from the germline V gene are SGHTA and FQGNSA. V lost 9 bases, J lost 0 bases, and 15 bases lay in between. This CDR3 is built from 15 residues. The CDR3 region is CASTPLPHSGNTIYF. The CDR3 DNA follows: TGTGCCAGTACCCCCCTTCCCCACTCTGGAAACACCATATATTTT.

This clone was observed a handful of times. The genes are TRBV7-2 and TRBJ2-2, with 7 bases identical to TRBD1. The V gene's germline CDR1 is SGHTA and CDR2 FQGNSA. V trimming: 4 bases; J trimming: 0 bases; junction bases outside the gene matches: 5. The CDR3 extends over 16 amino acids. CDR3 DNA: TGTGCCAGCAGCTATACAGGGGTATCGAACACCGGGGAGCTGTTTTTT. It translates to CASSYTGVSNTGELFF.

The V and J genes are TRBV4-1 and TRBJ2-3; 8 bases align to TRBD1. The CDR3 consists of 16 residues. Germline lookup yields CDR1 MGHRA and CDR2 YSYEKL. The V segment lost 0 bases and the J segment 0 bases; nucleotides outside the gene matches: 2. The CDR3 is CASSQDRQGSTDTQYF. The DNA for the CDR3 is TGCGCCAGCAGCCAAGATAGACAGGGGAGCACAGATACGCAGTATTTT.

The chain combines TRBV28 with TRBJ2-7; 8 bases match TRBD1. Losses at the gene ends were 2 bases for V and 3 bases for J; bases not matched to a gene: 3. Germline assignment: CDR1 MDHEN and CDR2 SYDVKM. The CDR3 runs 14 residues. For the CDR3, the DNA is TGTGCCAGCAGTTTAGAGACAGGGGACTACGAGCAGTACGTC. It translates to CASSLETGDYEQYV.

The V and J genes are TRBV19 and TRBJ2-2; unclear D gene. This CDR3 is built from 14 residues. In germline, CDR1 is LNHDA, CDR2 SQIVND (reference sequence). The V gene lost 2 bases and the J gene lost 2 bases, with 6 bases spanning the gap. The CDR3 is CASSISRNTGELFF. DNA of the CDR3: TGTGCCAGTAGTATAAGTAGAAACACCGGGGAGCTGTTTTTT.

This clone was seen only a few times. V gene TRBV19 combines with J gene TRBJ2-2; D unclear. CDR3 length: 13 amino acids. Deletions cut 1 base from V and 6 bases from J, with 6 bases between. Germline values: CDR1 LNHDA, CDR2 SQIVND (reference sequence). CDR3 in DNA: TGTGCCAGTAGTATAGCCCTCTCCGGGGAGCTGTTTTTT. Protein product: CASSIALSGELFF.

Here the CDR3 reads CASSIKRNTEAFF. CDR3 nucleotide sequence: TGTGCCAGTAGTATTAAGAGGAACACTGAAGCTTTCTTT. The genes are TRBV19 and TRBJ1-1, with D hard to call. The CDR3 runs 13 residues. Germline V CDR1 and CDR2: LNHDA, SQIVND (reference sequence). The ends were cut back, 3 bases at V and 1 base at J, with 6 bases in the middle.

This clone was seen a handful of times. J is TRBJ2-7 and V is TRBV10-2; D tentatively fits TRBD1 or TRBD2 (5 bases each). Germline-derived CDR1 and CDR2 are WSHSY and SAAADI. The CDR3 runs 13 residues. The V gene lost 5 bases and the J gene lost 6 bases, with 14 bases spanning the gap. CDR3: CASSSGARLEQYF. In DNA form, the CDR3 reads TGCGCCAGCAGTTCCGGGGCCCGGCTCGAGCAGTACTTC.

The J gene is TRBJ2-7, the V gene TRBV18; TRBD2 matches at 7 bases. This CDR3 region has 15 residues. Unmatched junction bases numbered 12, after V lost 5 bases and J lost 5 bases. Germline assignment: CDR1 KGHSH and CDR2 LQKENI. This chain's CDR3 is CASSARGGSKDEQYF. The CDR3 region has the DNA TGTGCCAGCTCAGCACGAGGCGGGAGTAAGGACGAGCAGTACTTC.

V and J are TRBV29-1 and TRBJ2-3; TRBD2 might be the D (6 bases). From germline, CDR1 is SQVTM and CDR2 ANQGSEA. The ends were cut back, 8 bases at V and 0 bases at J, with 18 bases in the middle. The CDR3 totals 15 residues. CDR3: CSLIRDWSSTDTQYF. The DNA for the CDR3 is TGCAGCTTAATCCGGGACTGGTCTAGCACAGATACGCAGTATTTT.

This chain joins TRBV27 and TRBJ2-5, with D perhaps matching TRBD1 (6 bases). The J call is doubtful: the DNA matches TRBJ2-7 better. CDR3 length equals 13 residues. Germline CDR1 is MNHEY and CDR2 is SMNVEV (reference sequence). DNA of the CDR3: TGTGCCAGCAGTCCGGAACAGGGCTACGAGCAGTACTTC. As protein: CASSPEQGYEQYF.

This clone was picked up a small number of times. The V gene is TRBV14, the J gene TRBJ1-1; the D gene is possibly TRBD1 (5 bases). The length of the CDR3 is 15 residues. The ends were cut back, 6 bases at V and 6 bases at J, with 20 bases in the middle. CDR1 and CDR2 (germline): SGHDN, FVKESK. This CDR3 is CASRSQGVSHAEAFF. The CDR3 DNA reads as TGTGCCAGCAGGAGTCAGGGTGTAAGTCACGCTGAAGCTTTCTTT.

By its share, this clone is medium-sized. This sequence joins TRBV6-5 and TRBJ1-1, with 7 bases fitting TRBD1. V was pared by 6 bases and J by 1 base, with 8 bases of the junction left unmatched. Per germline, CDR1 MNHEY and CDR2 SVGAGI. The CDR3 sequence is 15 residues long. The chain's CDR3 is CASSPDRAGNTEAFF. The CDR3 DNA is TGTGCCAGCAGCCCAGACAGGGCAGGGAACACTGAAGCTTTCTTT.

This sequence joins TRBV7-8 and TRBJ1-3; tentative D call: TRBD1 (5 bases). Germline assignment: CDR1 SGHVS and CDR2 FQNEAQ. CDR3 size: 14 residues. The ends were cut back, 3 bases at V and 3 bases at J, with 9 bases in the middle. The CDR3 region has the DNA TGTGCCAGCAGCTTTCAGGGAAGTGGAAACACCATATATTTT. Protein sequence: CASSFQGSGNTIYF.

The gene calls are TRBV29-1 and TRBJ1-2; possibly TRBD1 for D (5 bases). This CDR3 region has 14 residues. V lost 6 bases, J lost 0 bases, and 14 bases lay in between. Germline V gives CDR1 SQVTM, CDR2 ANQGSEA. Here the CDR3 DNA reads TGCAGCGTGGGGGGAGAGAATACTAACTATGGCTACACCTTC. Encoded protein: CSVGGENTNYGYTF.

The V and J genes are TRBV7-9 and TRBJ2-2, with D unresolved. The V end lost 0 bases, the J end lost 2 bases, and 7 bases lay between the germline ends. The length of the CDR3 is 15 residues. Germline values: CDR1 SEHNR, CDR2 FQNEAQ (reference sequence). The CDR3 sequence is CASSLAGSNTGELFF. The CDR3 DNA reads as TGTGCCAGCAGCTTAGCGGGCAGTAACACCGGGGAGCTGTTTTTT.

This clone was seen only a few times. The chain uses TRBV5-6 and TRBJ1-1; D may be TRBD1 (5 bases). V was trimmed by 2 bases and J by 8 bases, leaving 13 bases between them. CDR3 length: 13 residues. CDR1 is SGHDT and CDR2 is YYEEEE in the germline V gene. The CDR3 region has the DNA TGTGCCAGCAGCTTACCGGGGACGCCGGAAGCTTTCTTT. Its protein is CASSLPGTPEAFF.

This clone was counted between two and nine times. This chain joins TRBV7-6 and TRBJ2-7, with TRBD2 matching 9 bases. CDR3 length equals 15 residues. Germline assignment: CDR1 SGHVS and CDR2 FNYEAQ. The V segment lost 1 base and the J segment 6 bases; nucleotides outside the gene matches: 7. CDR3 nucleotide sequence: TGTGCCAGCAGCTTAGTAGGCGGGAGGGCTGGCGAGCAGTACTTC. Protein: CASSLVGGRAGEQYF.

This rearrangement joins TRBV10-3 to TRBJ2-1; TRBD2 is a possible D gene (5 bases). The CDR3 consists of 14 residues. Germline assignment: CDR1 ENHRY and CDR2 SYGVKD. V was cut by 2 bases and J by 5 bases, with 10 bases left in between. Written as DNA, the CDR3 is TGTGCCATCAGTGAGGGAGCGGACGACAATGAGCAGTTCTTC. This encodes CAISEGADDNEQFF.

In its sample, this clone ranks as medium-sized. The gene calls are TRBV29-1 and TRBJ2-7; 8 nucleotides agree with TRBD2. CDR3 length: 13 amino acids. Germline V gene lookup returns CDR1 SQVTM and CDR2 ANQGSEA. CDR3 sequence (DNA): TGCAGTTCTACTAGCGGCAGTAGGGGGGAGCAGTACTTC. Amino acids: CSSTSGSRGEQYF.

The chain has TRBV11-2 and TRBJ2-1, with 8 bases lining up with TRBD2. Germline V gene data show CDR1 as SGHAT and CDR2 as FQNNGV. This CDR3 spans 15 amino acids. Trimming removed 1 base from V and 8 bases from J; junction bases left unmatched: 7. In nucleotides, the CDR3 is TGTGCCAGCAGCTTAGTAGCGGGAAGGACCCATGAGCAGTTCTTC. It codes for CASSLVAGRTHEQFF.